This T cell receptor (beta chain) was recorded in a study of T cells after yellow fever vaccination. General observations from the study: Peaking faster, on day 5 versus 15, the secondary response was nonetheless weaker.

Germline lookup yields CDR1 MDHEN and CDR2 SYDVKM. V lost 4 bases, J lost 6 bases, and 10 bases lay in between. CDR3 length equals 12 residues. This clonotype came up a few times. Its antigen is unidentified. In TCRdb, the 5' RACE reads were re-called with MiXCR into one record per CDR3 protein. This table has roughly 330,000 distinct CDR3 sequences, 3% to 4.5% appearing once. Sequenced material: PBMCs, taken 5 days after the yellow fever booster vaccination. This TCR was sampled from a man between 18 and 29 years old who received the YFV17D yellow fever vaccine. The chain joins TRBV28 to TRBJ2-7; possible D gene TRBD1, 6 bases. CDR3 amino acids: CASSSLDSEQYV. The DNA of the CDR3 is TGTGCCAGCAGTTCTCTGGACAGCGAGCAGTACGTC.